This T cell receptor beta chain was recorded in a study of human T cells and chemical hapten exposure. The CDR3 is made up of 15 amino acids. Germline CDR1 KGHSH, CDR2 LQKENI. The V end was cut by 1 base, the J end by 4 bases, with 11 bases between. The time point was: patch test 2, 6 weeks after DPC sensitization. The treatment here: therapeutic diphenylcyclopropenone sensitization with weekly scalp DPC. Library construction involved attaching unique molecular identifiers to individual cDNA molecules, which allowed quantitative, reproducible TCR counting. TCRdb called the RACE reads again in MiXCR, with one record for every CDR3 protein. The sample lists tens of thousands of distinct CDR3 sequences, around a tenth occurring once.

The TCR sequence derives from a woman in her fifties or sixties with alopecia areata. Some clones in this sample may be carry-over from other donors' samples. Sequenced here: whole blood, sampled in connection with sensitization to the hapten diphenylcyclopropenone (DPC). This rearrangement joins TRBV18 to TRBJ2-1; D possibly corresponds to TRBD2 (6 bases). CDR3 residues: CASSPLGTPYNEQFF. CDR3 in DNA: TGTGCCAGCTCACCACTCGGGACTCCGTACAATGAGCAGTTCTTC.